One sample yielded the 21 T cell receptor beta chains listed below, sequenced in a study of blood T cell repertoires in COVID-19. The data were produced by immunoSEQ multiplex PCR, yet TCRdb's version contains in-frame clones alone and is incomplete. Among roughly 300,000 clones listed, roughly 87% were seen once. Sequenced sample: PBMCs or T cells enriched from blood (not recorded which). Every receptor here comes from a woman aged 25 to 39 who had recovered from COVID-19.

J is TRBJ2-7 and V is TRBV30; 13 bases agree with TRBD2. CDR1 GTSNPN and CDR2 SVGIG come from the germline V gene (reference sequence). This CDR3 spans 14 amino acids. The ends lost 1 base at V and 4 bases at J; junction bases unmatched: 1. CDR3 bases: TGTGCCTGGAGTGGGACTAGCGGGGGATACGAGCAGTACTTC. As protein: CAWSGTSGGYEQYF.

The J gene is TRBJ2-2, the V gene TRBV5-1, with 11 nucleotides matching TRBD1. V was pared by 6 bases and J by 7 bases, with 8 bases of the junction left unmatched. CDR1 and CDR2 from the germline V gene are SGHRS and YFSETQ. CDR3 length: 15 residues. The chain's CDR3 is CASNPGQGAVGELFF. CDR3 nucleotide sequence: TGCGCCAGCAACCCCGGACAGGGGGCGGTCGGGGAGCTGTTTTTT.

The rearrangement links TRBV5-5 to TRBJ1-2, with 7 nucleotides matching TRBD1. Germline trimming cut 5 bases from V and 4 bases from J; bases unmatched to any gene: 11. Germline values: CDR1 SGHKS, CDR2 YYEKEE (reference sequence). The CDR3 consists of 15 residues. The CDR3 bases are TGTGCCAGCAGGCCCACAGGGGCGTCGGGCTATGGCTACACCTTC. This sequence encodes CASRPTGASGYGYTF.

The table lists this clone with a count of one. The chain carries TRBV3-1 (or the pseudogene TRBV3-2) and TRBJ2-1, with TRBD1 matching over 8 bases. Germline V gene sequence: CDR1 LGHDT, CDR2 YNNKEL (reference sequence). This CDR3 spans 16 amino acids. Trimming took 0 bases from V and 6 from J; bases not matched to a gene: 7. CDR3 loop: CASSQEVRTGINEQFF. Written as DNA, the CDR3 is TGTGCCAGCAGCCAAGAAGTAAGGACAGGGATCAATGAGCAGTTCTTC.

The chain has TRBV11-3 and TRBJ2-7, with 9 bases matching TRBD1. CDR1 is SGHNT, CDR2 YENEEA, per germline. The CDR3 spans 13 residues. Trimming at V came to 6 bases and at J to 3 bases, leaving 3 bases not matched to a gene. CDR3 amino acids: CASRRQGVYEQYF. CDR3 nucleotide sequence: TGTGCCAGCAGGCGACAGGGGGTCTACGAGCAGTACTTC.

This chain uses TRBV10-3 with TRBJ2-1, with 12 bases fitting TRBD2. CDR3 length: 20 amino acids. Germline V gene sequence: CDR1 ENHRY, CDR2 SYGVKD. Trimming took 3 bases from V and 1 from J; bases not matched to a gene: 13. The CDR3 loop reads CAISDPDRLAGGASYNEQFF. The CDR3 coding sequence is TGTGCCATCAGTGACCCGGATAGGCTAGCGGGGGGGGCGTCCTACAATGAGCAGTTCTTC.

The table lists this clone with a few counts. The chain is built from TRBV10-2 and TRBJ1-2; 8 bases map to TRBD1. CDR1 WSHSY and CDR2 SAAADI come from the germline V gene. J gave up 4 bases and V 6 bases, and 10 bases lay outside the gene matches. The CDR3 length is 15 residues. In DNA, the CDR3 is TGCGCCAGCAGGATGACACAGGGGGACCGCTATGGCTACACCTTC. This gives the protein CASRMTQGDRYGYTF.

The DNA of the CDR3 is TGTGCCAGTAGTATAGAGCCCGTGGGGACTGGTAACTACGAGCAGTACTTC. It is translated as CASSIEPVGTGNYEQYF. The rearrangement joins TRBV19 to TRBJ2-7; D might be TRBD2 (6 bases). The germline CDR1 and CDR2 sequences are LNHDA and SQIVND (reference sequence). CDR3 length equals 17 residues. The V end was cut by 0 bases, the J end by 3 bases, with 18 bases between.

This clone was counted once. Other DNA variants within this sample encode the same CDR3. This chain links TRBV28 with TRBJ2-7; D is undetermined. The germline V gene has CDR1 MDHEN and CDR2 SYDVKM. V dropped 1 base and J dropped 3 bases, with 4 bases sitting between them. This CDR3 has 12 residues. The chain's CDR3 is CASSLSNYEQYF. The CDR3 nucleotides are TGTGCCAGCAGTTTATCCAACTACGAGCAGTACTTC.

The rearrangement joins TRBV2 to TRBJ1-1; D is undetermined. Germline V gives CDR1 SNHLY, CDR2 FYNNEI. Deletions cut 7 bases from V and 7 bases from J, with 10 bases between. This CDR3 comprises 11 residues. The CDR3 bases are TGTGCCAGCAAATTATCAGGTGAAGCTTTCTTT. The encoded protein is CASKLSGEAFF.

The V call is TRBV28, the J call TRBJ2-3, with a possible D match to TRBD2 (7 bases). Germline V lookup: CDR1 MDHEN, CDR2 SYDVKM. The CDR3 has 16 residues. Trimming took 5 bases from V and 2 from J, leaving 17 bases between them. The CDR3 sequence is CASSLAWGGHTDTQYF. The DNA for the CDR3 is TGTGCCAGCAGTCTAGCGTGGGGGGGGCACACAGATACGCAGTATTTT.

The V call is TRBV2, the J call TRBJ1-5; 7 nucleotides match TRBD1. Germline V lookup: CDR1 SNHLY, CDR2 FYNNEI. Unmatched junction bases numbered 7, after V lost 7 bases and J lost 7 bases. This CDR3 is 13 amino acids long. CDR3 region: CASKRDRDQPQHF. CDR3 DNA: TGTGCCAGCAAACGTGACAGGGACCAGCCCCAGCATTTT. The full variable domain, its missing parts supplied by reference TRBV2 and TRBJ1-5, is EPEVTQTPSHQVTQMGQEVILRCVPISNHLYFYWYRQILGQKVEFLVSFYNNEISEKSEIFDDQFSVERPDGSNFTLKIRSTKLEDSAMYFCASKRDRDQPQHFGDGTRLSIL.

The chain is built from TRBV5-1 and TRBJ2-3, with TRBD1 matching over 8 bases. The CDR3 length is 18 residues. The ends lost 1 base at V and 3 bases at J; junction bases unmatched: 13. CDR1 is SGHRS and CDR2 is YFSETQ in the germline V gene. The CDR3 DNA reads TGCGCCAGCAGCTTGATACTAGGGACAGGCGAAGAAACAGATACGCAGTATTTT. This encodes CASSLILGTGEETDTQYF.

This chain joins TRBV5-1 and TRBJ2-1; D not certain. V lost 1 base, J lost 4 bases, and 12 bases lay in between. This CDR3 is built from 15 residues. CDR1 SGHRS and CDR2 YFSETQ come from the germline V gene. For the CDR3, the DNA is TGCGCCAGCAGCTTGTCGCCGGGTTCTTACAATGAGCAGTTCTTC. Translation gives CASSLSPGSYNEQFF.

The chain links TRBV21-1 to TRBJ1-2. TRBV21-1 is reported as a pseudogene. CDR3 length equals 22 residues. DNA for the CDR3: TGTGCCAGCAGCAATGGGGTGGCGGTATGGGAGCCCGCCCCGGGGGGGAACTATGGCTACACCTTC. As protein: CASSNGVAVWEPAPGGNYGYTF.

The chain is built from TRBV7-8 and TRBJ2-5, with D maybe TRBD2 (5 bases). This CDR3 has 14 residues. Trimming removed 5 bases from V and 2 bases from J, with 12 bases in between. Germline loops: CDR1 SGHVS, CDR2 FQNEAQ. CDR3 in DNA: TGTGCCAGCAGCCTTACTAGGGATCAAGAGACCCAGTACTTC. The encoded protein is CASSLTRDQETQYF.

The CDR3 sequence: CASSSPQGNYGYTF. Here the CDR3 DNA reads TGTGCCAGCAGTTCCCCACAGGGTAACTATGGCTACACCTTC. The rearrangement joins TRBV28 to TRBJ1-2, with D perhaps matching TRBD1 (6 bases). Trimming removed 4 bases from V and 1 base from J, with 10 bases in between. The CDR3 consists of 14 residues. CDR1 is MDHEN and CDR2 is SYDVKM in the germline V gene.

This chain joins TRBV14 and TRBJ2-7; maybe TRBD1 (5 bases). CDR1 is SGHDN and CDR2 is FVKESK in the germline V gene. Trimming stripped 1 base from V and 0 bases from J, with 10 bases between. CDR3 length: 15 residues. The CDR3 spells CASSQGQKSSYEQYF. CDR3 DNA: TGTGCCAGCAGCCAAGGACAGAAAAGCTCCTACGAGCAGTACTTC.

The rearrangement uses TRBV7-8 and TRBJ1-1; TRBD1 is a possible D gene (5 bases). Per the germline V gene, CDR1 is SGHVS and CDR2 is FQNEAQ. The V gene lost 2 bases and the J gene lost 0 bases, with 13 bases spanning the gap. The CDR3 length is 16 residues. CDR3 region: CASSLRADSMNTEAFF. The CDR3, as DNA: TGTGCCAGCAGCTTAAGGGCCGACAGTATGAACACTGAAGCTTTCTTT.

The chain recombines TRBV19 with TRBJ1-1; no clear D. V lost 1 base to trimming and J lost 2 bases, with 14 bases between them. Germline CDR1 reads LNHDA; CDR2 reads SQIVND (reference sequence). This CDR3 comprises 16 residues. CDR3 bases: TGTGCCAGTAGTATAGTGGTGCGGGGAAGTAACACTGAAGCTTTCTTT. Translating it yields CASSIVVRGSNTEAFF.

This chain uses TRBV11-2 with TRBJ1-6; 8 bases match TRBD1. Germline trimming cut 1 base from V and 3 bases from J; bases unmatched to any gene: 5. Germline V gene sequence: CDR1 SGHAT, CDR2 FQNNGV. CDR3 length: 17 amino acids. This CDR3 is CASSLAGQELYNSPLHF. The CDR3 DNA is TGTGCCAGCAGCTTAGCGGGACAGGAGCTCTATAATTCACCCCTCCACTTT.